This paragraph covers one TCR beta chain sequence. Other nucleotide sequences from this sample produce the same CDR3. In the original workflow: For nucleated cells, counts were estimated from reference gene primer amplification. Assay used: immunoSEQ multiplex PCR; TCRdb lists only in-frame clones, some missing. V, J and clone size reflect that table, while D and trimming were determined from the DNA. The data contain under 200,000 clones, roughly 81% of them singletons. Looked up from germline, CDR1 is SGHRS and CDR2 is YFSETQ. J was trimmed by 1 base and V by 0 bases; bases with no gene match: 0. The CDR3 covers 14 residues. The source of the sample is a study of blood T cell repertoires in COVID-19. Across the whole study: Sources were T cells, B-cell-depleted T cells, or PBMCs; the material itself was cDNA or gDNA.

V is TRBV5-1 and J is TRBJ1-1, with 7 bases that match TRBD1. This sequence was found in a woman aged 60 to 75 with COVID-19, enrolled during active disease. Sequencing was performed on peripheral blood. CDR3 sequence reads: CASSLAGGNTEAFF. In nucleotides, the CDR3 is TGCGCCAGCAGCTTGGCAGGGGGGAACACTGAAGCTTTCTTT.